One and the same sample provided the 16 T cell receptor beta chains below, sequenced in a study of blood T cell repertoires in COVID-19. Repertoires were generated with immunoSEQ multiplex PCR, while TCRdb's copy carries only in-frame clones and drops some. The sample has about 220,000 clones, around 85% seen once. The sample was peripheral blood. Every receptor here comes from a human donor in a cohort sampled during active COVID-19.

This clone was counted once. V is TRBV6-5 and J is TRBJ2-7; tentative D call: TRBD1 (6 bases). This CDR3 region has 14 residues. Looked up from germline, CDR1 is MNHEY and CDR2 is SVGAGI. Trimming left V 2 bases short and J 7 bases short, with 15 bases between. The CDR3 sequence: CASSYDPTGQEQYF. Written as DNA, the CDR3 is TGTGCCAGCAGTTACGATCCGACAGGCCAGGAGCAGTACTTC.

The chain recombines TRBV28 with TRBJ2-2; D might be TRBD1 (6 bases). Germline V gene lookup returns CDR1 MDHEN and CDR2 SYDVKM. With 6 bases removed from V and 6 bases from J, the gap between germline ends came to 17 bases. This CDR3 has 15 residues. The CDR3 here is CASSRPRTGPGELFF. The DNA of the CDR3 is TGTGCCAGCAGCCGGCCTCGTACAGGGCCCGGGGAGCTGTTTTTT.

This rearrangement joins TRBV4-2 to TRBJ2-1, with 11 bases aligning to TRBD2. Germline CDR1 is LGHNA and CDR2 is YNFKEQ. The CDR3 extends over 17 amino acids. With V trimmed by 0 bases and J by 7 bases, 8 bases remained unmatched. DNA for the CDR3: TGTGCCAGCAGCCAAGATGTGGCTAGCGGGAGGCCGAATGAGCAGTTCTTC. Protein: CASSQDVASGRPNEQFF.

The rearrangement joins TRBV29-1 to TRBJ2-7, with 11 bases identical to TRBD2. Trimming took 6 bases from V and 1 from J; bases not matched to a gene: 5. Germline assignment: CDR1 SQVTM and CDR2 ANQGSEA. The CDR3 consists of 14 residues. The CDR3 reads CSVDSGRGSYEQYF. The CDR3 DNA reads TGCAGCGTAGATAGCGGGAGGGGGTCCTACGAGCAGTACTTC.

This rearrangement joins TRBV7-9 to TRBJ2-5; 16 bases are a match to TRBD2. CDR3 length equals 17 residues. Germline assignment: CDR1 SEHNR and CDR2 FQNEAQ (reference sequence). Germline trimming cut 3 bases from V and 2 bases from J; bases unmatched to any gene: 3. The CDR3 nucleotides read TGTGCCAGCAGCTTTCCGGGACTAGCGGGAGGGCAAGAGACCCAGTACTTC. Residues: CASSFPGLAGGQETQYF.

This clone was seen only once. This sequence joins TRBV4-3 and TRBJ2-7; 10 nucleotides line up with TRBD1. Germline V gene sequence: CDR1 LGHNA, CDR2 YSLEER. J lost 4 bases, V lost 3 bases, and 3 bases had no gene match. The CDR3 is made up of 14 amino acids. DNA of the CDR3: TGCGCCAGCAGCCAGGGACAGGGGACGTACGAGCAGTACTTC. It translates to CASSQGQGTYEQYF.

The chain links TRBV10-3 to TRBJ1-1; 8 bases align to TRBD1. V trimming: 2 bases; J trimming: 0 bases; junction bases outside the gene matches: 5. This CDR3 has 16 amino acids. CDR1 is ENHRY and CDR2 is SYGVKD in the germline V gene. The CDR3, as DNA: TGTGCCATCAGTGAGAGGGCAGGGGGCATGAACACTGAAGCTTTCTTT. Amino acid sequence: CAISERAGGMNTEAFF.

This clone was seen a few times. The V gene is TRBV7-3, the J gene TRBJ2-2; TRBD1 is a possible D gene (5 bases). The CDR3 is 13 amino acids. CDR1 and CDR2 (germline): SGHTA, FQGTGA. V was shortened by 5 bases and J by 4 bases, with 8 bases between the two germline ends. CDR3 DNA: TGTGCCAGCAGCCGACAGTCCACCGGGGAGCTGTTTTTT. It is translated as CASSRQSTGELFF.

The rearrangement joins TRBV18 to TRBJ2-5; no reliable D call. The V end lost 3 bases, the J end lost 5 bases, and 10 bases lay between the germline ends. This CDR3 has 13 residues. Germline-derived CDR1 and CDR2 are KGHSH and LQKENI. The CDR3 spells CASSPPPGETQYF. The CDR3 coding sequence is TGTGCCAGCTCACCCCCCCCCGGGGAGACCCAGTACTTC.

This chain uses TRBV25-1 with TRBJ1-1, with TRBD1 matching 7 bases. The CDR3 spans 12 residues. CDR1 is MGHDK, CDR2 SYGVNS, per germline. Trimming took 3 bases from V and 10 from J; bases not matched to a gene: 5. CDR3 DNA: TGTGCCAGCAGTGACTCAGGGGGACTAGCTTTCTTT. This encodes CASSDSGGLAFF.

This clone was seen just once. The gene calls are TRBV5-1 and TRBJ2-7, with 7 nucleotides matching TRBD2. V shed 2 bases and J 0 bases; nucleotides not matched to a gene: 5. CDR3 length equals 15 residues. CDR1 and CDR2 (germline): SGHRS, YFSETQ. The CDR3 coding sequence is TGCGCCAGCAGCTTCTCTAGCGGACCCTCCTACGAGCAGTACTTC. Protein sequence: CASSFSSGPSYEQYF.

This clone was counted a few times. The chain links TRBV28 to TRBJ2-7; 9 bases are shared with TRBD2. The CDR3 contains 15 residues. V gave up 3 bases and J gave up 2 bases; unmatched junction bases: 5. CDR1 MDHEN and CDR2 SYDVKM come from the germline V gene. The CDR3 reads CASSFAGGIPYEQYF. DNA of the CDR3: TGTGCCAGCAGTTTCGCGGGAGGGATTCCCTACGAGCAGTACTTC. Together with reference TRBV28 and TRBJ2-7, the CDR3 gives the full variable domain: DVKVTQSSRYLVKRTGEKVFLECVQDMDHENMFWYRQDPGLGLRLIYFSYDVKMKEKGDIPEGYSVSREKKERFSLILESASTNQTSMYLCASSFAGGIPYEQYFGPGTRLTVT.

V usage is TRBV9 and J usage is TRBJ1-1, with 7 nucleotides matching TRBD1. The CDR3 sequence is 15 residues long. V lost 3 bases, J lost 1 base, and 6 bases stayed unmatched. Germline-derived CDR1 and CDR2 are SGDLS and YYNGEE. CDR3 loop: CASSARGTANTEAFF. DNA of the CDR3: TGTGCCAGCAGCGCGAGGGGGACAGCGAACACTGAAGCTTTCTTT.

The chain couples TRBV7-5 to TRBJ2-7; the D call TRBD2 from the table was never checked on the DNA. TRBV7-5 is a listed pseudogene. CDR3 length: 17 residues. CDR3 bases: TGTGCCAGAAGCTGGGCCAGGGCGCAGGGACTAGCCTACGAGCAGTACTTC. Its translation is CARSWARAQGLAYEQYF.

This chain uses TRBV27 with TRBJ2-3; D might be TRBD2 (5 bases). This CDR3 region has 14 residues. Germline V gene sequence: CDR1 MNHEY, CDR2 SMNVEV (reference sequence). V was shortened by 3 bases and J by 5 bases, with 12 bases between the two germline ends. CDR3 DNA: TGTGCCAGCAGTTTCCGGGATGGAATAGATACGCAGTATTTT. This gives the protein CASSFRDGIDTQYF.

This chain joins TRBV5-1 and TRBJ2-7, with a tentative D call TRBD1 (6 bases). The CDR3 spans 16 residues. V was cut by 4 bases and J by 2 bases, with 19 bases left in between. CDR1 is SGHRS, CDR2 YFSETQ, per germline. CDR3 nucleotide sequence: TGCGCCAGCAGCGAACTACAGGGATCTTCCACCTACGAGCAGTACTTC. Translating it yields CASSELQGSSTYEQYF. The entire variable domain, with the rest obtained from reference TRBV5-1 and TRBJ2-7, is as follows: KAGVTQTPRYLIKTRGQQVTLSCSPISGHRSVSWYQQTPGQGLQFLFEYFSETQRNKGNFPGRFSGRQFSNSRSEMNVSTLELGDSALYLCASSELQGSSTYEQYFGPGTRLTVT.